One T cell receptor (beta chain) is described in this entry. The antigen is undetermined. The sample comes from a study of graft-versus-host responses after intestinal transplantation. Study-level information: Induction with anti-thymocyte globulin, then tacrolimus and steroids for three to four years, was given to all recipients.

The repertoire was sequenced with immunoSEQ multiplex PCR; TCRdb's copy has only in-frame clones and lacks some. The sample yields more than 50,000 clones, around nine tenths seen once. The graft tissue was processed, and this released both intraepithelial and lamina propria lymphocytes. After removal of 3 bases from V and 0 bases from J, the junction contained 2 bases not matched to a gene. Germline loops: CDR1 MDHEN, CDR2 SYDVKM. The CDR3 covers 15 residues. General study findings and limits: Some GvH clones appeared in ileal mucosa or blood before recipient bone marrow. Association was observed between peak circulating GvH clone levels and early post-transplant HvG declines.

The chain is built from TRBV28 and TRBJ2-1, with 7 positions matching TRBD1. This material consisted of ileum tissue, taken 350 to 400 days after transplant. The sequence was obtained from a human patient who received an intestinal transplant, so some T cells may come from the graft donor. CDR3 residues: CASSFPGGSYNEQFF. CDR3 nucleotides: TGTGCCAGCAGTTTCCCAGGGGGCTCCTACAATGAGCAGTTCTTC.